The present TCR beta chain was sequenced within a study of blood T cell repertoires in COVID-19. Study-level background: Material from acute and convalescent COVID-19 was sourced from the United States, Italy and Spain. From T cells, B-cell-depleted T cells, or PBMCs came the material, which was cDNA or gDNA.

Original processing notes: Reference gene primer amplification in the assay estimated nucleated cell counts. Assay used: immunoSEQ multiplex PCR; TCRdb lists only in-frame clones, some missing. The DNA gave D and trimming, while V, J and clone size come from that table. The sample shows under 45,000 clones, nearly 90% of them seen only once. CDR1 is SGDLS, CDR2 YYNGEE, per germline. The V end was cut by 2 bases, the J end by 4 bases, with 10 bases between. This CDR3 spans 14 amino acids. Sequencing input: peripheral blood. This sequence originates from a man aged 55 to 69 with acute or convalescent COVID-19. This chain links TRBV9 with TRBJ1-5; D remains ambiguous. The CDR3 DNA sequence: TGTGCCAGCAGCGTGGGCCCGGGGAATCAGCCCCAGCATTTT. As protein: CASSVGPGNQPQHF.